The text below deals with one TCR beta chain. Its antigen is unknown. HCMV-specific IgG was detected in serum with a commercial ELISA kit to determine HCMV serostatus. Ficoll density gradient centrifugation was used to isolate peripheral blood mononuclear cells from blood. This sample is part of a study of T cells expressing NK-cell markers (dated by TCRdb to the early 2020s). Regarding the research as a whole: TCR beta-chain repertoires were profiled in sorted CD3+CD56+NKG2C+, CD3+CD56+NKG2C- and CD3+CD56-NKG2C+ T-cell subsets from about 8 donors. Among the eight sequenced donors, seven were HCMV-seropositive and one was HCMV-seronegative. Libraries were sequenced as 2 x 150 bp reads on Illumina HiSeq 2000/2500, MiSeq or NextSeq. Randomly selected healthy volunteers, three men and five women, were used as the eight sequenced donors. Points the paper makes about the study in general: In about 6 donors, the dominant CD3+CD56+NKG2C+ clonotypes were found to rank among the top 10 CD8+ clonotypes and to make up about 1.0-7.5% of CD8+ T cells. Those dominant clonotypes were again the most abundant among CD3+CD56-NKG2C+ cells in a handful of donors, at about 25-60.1%. It remained unclear whether the expanded NKG2C-expressing T cell clones were specific for HCMV antigens.

These reads were obtained on an Illumina HiSeq 2000. The TCR beta cDNA libraries were made using 5'RACE template switching, a step that added both a universal primer site and unique molecular identifiers. Synthesis of cDNA was primed from the TCR beta constant segment and was followed by two consecutive PCR amplification steps. For the original study's pipeline: MIGEC was used to demultiplex reads and group the reads by UMI, and MiTCR was used to assemble and quantify clonotypes. To remove erroneous sequences, TCR cDNA sequences were retained only when supported by two or more reads. The tcR package was used for downstream repertoire analysis, with clonotypes matched between fractions based on CDR3 nucleotide sequence plus V segment. VDJmatch was used to annotate antigen specificity against VDJdb, with one amino acid substitution in CDR3 permitted. TCRdb reprocessed the reads, reporting each CDR3 protein sequence once and no DNA. TCRdb assigned the V and J calls; the authors' analysis was not used. The sample has some 300,000 distinct CDR3 sequences on record. The ten largest account for around 0.4% of the sample.

There are 14 amino acids in the CDR3, from cysteine to phenylalanine inclusive. The entry carries no DNA sequence. The germline V gene (reference sequence) yields GTSNPN for CDR1 and SVGIG for CDR2. The sequence derives from a man between 18 and 35 years old in good health. Donor details come from another sample of the same person, matched by shared clones. Material: blood T cells: a sorted CD56 or NKG2C T cell subset, CD4+ or CD8+ T cells, or bulk PBMC T cells (not recorded which). The sequence joins TRBV30 to TRBJ2-7; TCRdb's assignment of TRBD2 cannot be checked, as there is no DNA. The CDR3 corresponds to CAWSGTSVLFEQYF.